This T cell receptor (beta chain) came from a study of T cell changes during pregnancy in multiple sclerosis. Trimming took off 0 bases at V and 3 bases at J, with 11 bases between the two ends. The CDR3 runs 14 residues. The germline CDR1 and CDR2 sequences are GTSNPN and SVGIG (reference sequence). Sequenced by immunoSEQ multiplex PCR; TCRdb stores in-frame clones only, minus some. The sample shows some 97,000 clones, 92% of them seen only once. This clonotype was sampled from a female donor with multiple sclerosis, enrolled in a pregnancy study. The specimen comprised peripheral blood, sampled after pregnancy. V is TRBV30 and J is TRBJ1-2; D remains ambiguous. The CDR3 DNA is TGTGCCTGGAGTGTAATAAATCGGGACTATGGCTACACCTTC. Amino acids: CAWSVINRDYGYTF.